This T cell receptor (beta chain) was captured in a study of CD8+CD57+ T cells in acquired aplastic anemia. Study-level background: The average for DNA from sorted CD4+ and CD8+ cells was 2.5 to 4 ug.

The study's findings and limits: Both patients and controls carried the same twenty-nine CD8+ CDR3 sequences. Between the patient and control groups, CD8+ Simpson's diversity did not differ significantly.

TCR beta VDJ and CDR3 profiling used genomic DNA as template. Each CDR3 protein is one row after TCRdb ran MiXCR on the reads. This sample carries around 130,000 distinct CDR3 sequences, around 46% of them seen once, and the ten largest clones take around 2.3%. About this clonotype itself: The antigen is undetermined.

CDR1 is LNHDA, CDR2 SQIVND, per germline (reference sequence). This CDR3 spans 16 amino acids. The junction had 10 bases not matched to a gene; V was cut back by 6 bases and J by 2 bases. This TCR was recovered from a human donor in good health, serving as a control. Sequencing was performed on sorted CD4+, CD8+, or CD8+CD57+ T cells (not recorded which) from PBMCs. The chain has TRBV19 and TRBJ2-3, with TRBD2 identical over 8 bases. The CDR3 spells CASRVLAGGSTDTQYF. CDR3 sequence (DNA): TGTGCCAGTAGGGTTCTAGCGGGCGGGTCCACAGATACGCAGTATTTT.